A selection of T cell receptor beta chains follows, all from one sample in a study of blood T cell repertoires in COVID-19. Data came from immunoSEQ multiplex PCR; TCRdb stores just in-frame clones and leaves some out. The sample gives fewer than 350,000 clones, roughly 90% of which show up once; approximately 2.4% is in the top ten. The sequenced sample consisted of PBMCs or T cells enriched from blood (not recorded which). The receptors derive from a woman aged 40-49 years with acute COVID-19. Both conserved end residues are part of each CDR3. Each record gives: V gene, CDR3 length, clone size, D gene, J gene, CDR3 protein, CDR3 DNA. D genes are given only for firm matches. Part of the rows lack a size; the others show once, few, many or a class for expanded clones.

TRBV6-6	13	-	TRBD1	TRBJ1-1	CASSPRTGQKAFF	TGTGCCAGCAGTCCCCGGACAGGGCAAAAAGCTTTCTTT
TRBV19	14	-	TRBD2	TRBJ2-1	CASTGRAGGYEQFF	TGTGCCAGTACCGGGAGAGCGGGGGGTTATGAGCAGTTCTTC
TRBV7-9	13	-	-	TRBJ2-7	CASSLDLSTVQYF	TGTGCCAGCAGCTTAGATCTCTCTACGGTGCAGTACTTC
TRBV6-5	14	-	TRBD2	TRBJ2-5	CASTPSGKGGTQYF	TGTGCCAGCACCCCTAGCGGGAAGGGGGGGACCCAGTACTTC
TRBV5-1	15	-	TRBD1	TRBJ1-6	CASSHSDRGNSPLHF	TGCGCCAGCAGCCACTCTGACAGGGGAAATTCACCCCTCCACTTT
TRBV7-9	15	-	TRBD1	TRBJ1-2	CASSFEVGTVYGYTF	TGTGCCAGCAGCTTTGAAGTTGGGACAGTCTATGGCTACACCTTC
TRBV18	16	-	TRBD1	TRBJ1-2	CASSPLAGTGTNGYTF	TGTGCCAGCTCACCCTTGGCAGGGACAGGGACCAATGGCTACACCTTC
TRBV6-2/TRBV6-3	12	-	-	TRBJ2-7	CASSPGSYEQYF	TGTGCCAGCAGTCCAGGGTCTTACGAGCAGTACTTC
TRBV6-1	16	-	-	TRBJ1-6	CASSEALGGGNSPLHF	TGTGCCAGCAGTGAAGCGCTGGGAGGGGGGAATTCACCCCTCCACTTT
TRBV10-3	15	-	-	TRBJ1-2	CAISGPRRAEDGYTF	TGTGCCATCAGTGGGCCGCGCAGGGCTGAAGATGGCTACACCTTC
TRBV6-5	15	-	-	TRBJ1-6	CASSYSQGSNSPLHF	TGTGCCAGCAGTTACTCCCAGGGATCTAATTCACCCCTCCACTTT
TRBV2	15	-	-	TRBJ1-4	CASSPEMGGYEKLFF	TGTGCCAGCAGTCCCGAGATGGGGGGATATGAAAAACTGTTTTTT
TRBV20-1	11	-	-	TRBJ1-3	CSARYGNTIYF	TGCAGTGCTAGATATGGAAACACCATATATTTT
TRBV5-1	14	-	-	TRBJ2-1	CASSIQTGSNEQFF	TGCGCCAGCAGCATCCAGACAGGTTCCAATGAGCAGTTCTTC
TRBV4-3	15	-	TRBD2	TRBJ2-2	CASNRLAGETGELFF	TGCGCCAGCAATCGACTAGCGGGAGAAACCGGGGAGCTGTTTTTT
TRBV18	16	-	-	TRBJ1-6	CASSPPGEWGNSPLHF	TGTGCCAGCTCACCCCCGGGGGAGTGGGGTAATTCACCCCTCCACTTT
TRBV7-6	15	-	TRBD2	TRBJ2-1	CASSLVGLDYNEQFF	TGTGCCAGCAGCTTAGTGGGACTAGATTACAATGAGCAGTTCTTC
TRBV28	14	once	TRBD1	TRBJ1-2	CASSLEEGAGGYTF	TGTGCCAGCAGTTTAGAGGAGGGGGCGGGTGGCTACACCTTC
TRBV4-2	15	-	TRBD2	TRBJ2-1	CASRLTSGDYNEQFF	TGTGCCAGCAGGTTGACTAGCGGGGATTACAATGAGCAGTTCTTC
TRBV3-1/TRBV3-2	14	-	-	TRBJ1-6	CASSQTGDNSPLHF	TGTGCCAGCAGCCAAACCGGAGATAATTCACCCCTCCACTTT
TRBV19	13	-	-	TRBJ1-2	CASSIKAGGGYTF	TGTGCCAGTAGTATAAAGGCGGGGGGAGGCTACACCTTC
TRBV5-1	16	-	-	TRBJ1-4	CASSWGRGAANEKLFF	TGCGCCAGCAGCTGGGGTCGGGGTGCAGCTAATGAAAAACTGTTTTTT
TRBV7-2	14	-	TRBD1	TRBJ1-4	CASSFDRAYEKLFF	TGTGCCAGCAGCTTTGACAGGGCCTATGAAAAACTGTTTTTT
TRBV11-2	13	-	-	TRBJ2-7	CASSFSHSYEQYF	TGTGCCAGCAGCTTTTCACACTCCTACGAGCAGTACTTC
TRBV11-2	15	-	TRBD2	TRBJ2-7	CASSHPSGTSYEQYF	TGTGCCAGCAGCCACCCTAGCGGAACCTCCTACGAGCAGTACTTC
TRBV6-5	14	-	-	TRBJ1-1	CASSRREGLSEAFF	TGTGCCAGCAGTCGGCGGGAGGGCTTGTCTGAAGCTTTCTTT
TRBV7-8	14	once	-	TRBJ2-7	CASTQAPQGLEQYF	TGTGCCAGCACCCAGGCACCTCAGGGACTCGAGCAGTACTTC
TRBV2	14	-	TRBD2	TRBJ2-1	CASTGTSGSWFLFF	TGTGCCAGCACCGGGACTAGCGGGAGTTGGTTTCTGTTCTTC
TRBV5-1	16	-	TRBD2	TRBJ2-1	CASSIPSGSSYNEQFF	TGCGCCAGCAGCATCCCTAGCGGGAGCTCCTACAATGAGCAGTTCTTC
TRBV28	14	-	TRBD1	TRBJ1-1	CASSAGTENTEAFF	TGTGCCAGCAGTGCCGGGACAGAGAACACTGAAGCTTTCTTT
TRBV7-2	16	-	TRBD2	TRBJ2-1	CASSWGGEPRRSEQFF	TGTGCCAGCAGCTGGGGGGGGGAGCCTAGGAGGTCCGAGCAGTTCTTC
TRBV28	16	many	TRBD1	TRBJ2-2	CASSLRGQGYTGELFF	TGTGCCAGCAGTTTGAGGGGACAGGGGTACACCGGGGAGCTGTTTTTT
TRBV6-5	15	-	TRBD2	TRBJ2-2	CASSYGGLGSGELFF	TGTGCCAGCAGTTACGGGGGACTAGGGTCCGGGGAGCTGTTTTTT
TRBV27	15	-	-	TRBJ2-2	CASSLEGPNTGELFF	TGTGCCAGCAGTTTAGAGGGCCCGAACACCGGGGAGCTGTTTTTT
TRBV7-6	15	-	-	TRBJ2-3	CASSSLAETTDTQYF	TGTGCCAGCAGCTCCCTGGCGGAGACCACAGATACGCAGTATTTT
TRBV27	12	-	-	TRBJ1-1	CASRAGRTEAFF	TGTGCCAGCAGGGCAGGTCGGACTGAAGCTTTCTTT
TRBV5-1	15	once	TRBD1	TRBJ1-4	CASSSTGTGDEKLFF	TGCGCCAGCAGCTCGACCGGGACAGGGGATGAAAAACTGTTTTTT
TRBV18	14	-	-	TRBJ1-3	CASSRPGQGNTIYF	TGTGCCAGCTCACGACCGGGACAAGGAAACACCATATATTTT
TRBV2	19	-	TRBD2	TRBJ2-4	CASSELLAGGTLAKNIQYF	TGTGCCAGCAGTGAACTACTCGCGGGGGGGACTCTAGCCAAAAACATTCAGTACTTC
TRBV6-1	15	-	-	TRBJ2-5	CASSEVGGPLGTQYF	TGTGCCAGCAGTGAAGTAGGAGGGCCCTTAGGGACCCAGTACTTC